The present entry profiles one TCR beta chain with its context. This clonotype was observed a handful of times. Its target antigen remains unknown. There are no base qualities to consult, and no much larger clone falls within one base. Cut back by 5 bases and 3 bases, the V and J ends lie 8 bases apart. According to the germline V gene, CDR1 reads KGHDR and CDR2 reads SFDVKD. The CDR3 runs 13 amino acids, cysteine and phenylalanine included. This entry keeps only the CDR3 DNA: 39 bases, framed from base 1. The sample is drawn from a study of identical twins listed by TCRdb under 2016. Some background on the complete study: The study deep-sequenced TCR alpha and beta repertoires from monozygotic twins, unrelated adults of various ages and cord blood to test whether fetal clonotypes persist. To rule out contamination, the twin experiments were replicated at different times with different library preparation protocols. Overall study results and their limits: Compared with coincidental sharing between unrelated individuals, an excess of low generation-probability sequences was observed among out-of-frame TCR alpha sequences shared between twins. Because the same donors could not be followed over many years, conclusions were based on cross-sectional statistical analysis. Recombination models systematically underestimated out-of-frame TCR alpha sharing in monozygotic twins but agreed with sharing between unrelated individuals. Fewer insertions were carried by abundant cord blood beta clonotypes; a weaker similar trend was observed in young adult naive repertoires, while no such trend was observed in memory repertoires. Zero-insertion analyses could be partly confounded by invariant T cells such as MAIT and iNKT, although diverse VJ usage argued against such confounding for most clonotypes. Excess twin sharing in beta out-of-frame sequences was weaker because fewer shared sequences lowered the signal-to-noise ratio.

Every donor was a healthy Caucasian. Three pairs of female monozygotic twins, all aged roughly 18 to 29 years, were included in the twin cohort. Positive isolation kits from Invitrogen were used to isolate the CD4+ and CD8+ T cell populations. Libraries were constructed by 5' RACE. Sequencer: Illumina HiSeq 2000. Template switching introduced a universal primer binding site; the final cDNA contained a unique molecular identifier, enabling accurate counting of TCR cDNA molecules. Specific primers in the conserved constant-segment region were used to synthesize first-strand cDNA for the TCR alpha and beta chains. To control for contamination, every cDNA library carried two barcodes: a SMART-Mk sample barcode plus Illumina barcodes. Two successive PCR steps introduced TruSeq adapter sequences along with Illumina sample barcodes. Sequencing of the TCR alpha and beta cDNA libraries was done on the Illumina HiSeq platform using custom primers. Per the source publication's procedure: MiGEC processed the raw reads to extract unique molecular identifiers, while MiXCR was used to determine the CDR3 positions. For each individual, recombination models were inferred using an EM algorithm with the repgenHMM and IGoR tools. Shared clonotype analysis was performed with the tcR package in R, normalizing sharing by the product of cloneset sizes. To study raw recombination free of thymic and clonal selection effects, out-of-frame nonproductive sequences were analyzed. The public reads were quality trimmed at Q25 with fastp and then assembled into clones with MiXCR by TCRdb, keeping productive beta chains. Rows with a matching CDR3 protein are joined into one entry that keeps the most common DNA and genes. Clone size and V and J calls follow TCRdb, not the original study. The sample table shows about 220,000 distinct CDR3 sequences, and approximately 8% are seen once. The ten largest clones take up 5.4% of the sample.

Separately, the same data were catalogued under a study of yellow fever vaccine responses in identical twins. In that second paper, the authors write: According to the authors, in identical twins the way T cells responded to vaccination appeared partly convergent and partly personalized. In the study, vaccine-responding T cell clones were precisely tracked in identical twins.

The chain is made from TRBV24-1 and TRBJ2-3; 5 matching bases give a weak D call of TRBD2. The sequenced sample consisted of CD8+ T cells sorted from blood. This receptor was taken from a woman younger than 30 in good health. This receptor carries the CDR3 CATSARDTDTQYF. The base sequence is TGTGCCACCAGTGCGAGGGATACAGATACGCAGTATTTT.